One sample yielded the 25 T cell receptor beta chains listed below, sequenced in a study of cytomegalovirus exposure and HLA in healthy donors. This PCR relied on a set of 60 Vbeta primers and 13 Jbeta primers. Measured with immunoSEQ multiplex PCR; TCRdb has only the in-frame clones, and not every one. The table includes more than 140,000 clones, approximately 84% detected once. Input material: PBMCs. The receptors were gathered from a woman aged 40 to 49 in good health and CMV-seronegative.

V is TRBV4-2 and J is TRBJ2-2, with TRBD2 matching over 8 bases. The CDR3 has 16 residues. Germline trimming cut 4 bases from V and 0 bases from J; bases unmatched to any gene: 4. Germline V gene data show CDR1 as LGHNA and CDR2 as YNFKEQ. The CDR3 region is CASSPTSGANTGELFF. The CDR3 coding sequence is TGTGCCAGCAGCCCCACTAGCGGTGCGAACACCGGGGAGCTGTTTTTT.

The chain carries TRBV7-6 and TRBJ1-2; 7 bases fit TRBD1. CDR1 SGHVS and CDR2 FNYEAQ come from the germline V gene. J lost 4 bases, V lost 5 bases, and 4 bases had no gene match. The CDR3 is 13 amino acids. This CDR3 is CASSTWDSYGYTF. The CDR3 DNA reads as TGTGCCAGCAGCACTTGGGACAGCTATGGCTACACCTTC.

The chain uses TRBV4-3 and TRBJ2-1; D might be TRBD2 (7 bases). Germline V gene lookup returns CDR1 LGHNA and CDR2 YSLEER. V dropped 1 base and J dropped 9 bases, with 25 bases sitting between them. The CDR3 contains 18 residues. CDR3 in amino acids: CASSQGYLSGGQVGEQFF. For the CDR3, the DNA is TGCGCCAGCAGCCAAGGATATTTGTCCGGGGGGCAAGTAGGTGAGCAGTTCTTC.

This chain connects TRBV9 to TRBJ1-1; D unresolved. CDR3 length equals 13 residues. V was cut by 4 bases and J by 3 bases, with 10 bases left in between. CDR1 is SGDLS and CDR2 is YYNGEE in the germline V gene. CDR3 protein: CASSFSSDTEAFF. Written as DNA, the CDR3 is TGTGCCAGCAGCTTTTCGAGTGACACTGAAGCTTTCTTT.

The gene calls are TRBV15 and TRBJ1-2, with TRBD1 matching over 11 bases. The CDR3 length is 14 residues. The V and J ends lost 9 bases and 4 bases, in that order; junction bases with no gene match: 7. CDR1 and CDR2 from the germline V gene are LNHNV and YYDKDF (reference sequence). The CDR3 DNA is TGTGCCACTTCTGCCGGGACAGGGGGCTATGGCTACACCTTC. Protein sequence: CATSAGTGGYGYTF.

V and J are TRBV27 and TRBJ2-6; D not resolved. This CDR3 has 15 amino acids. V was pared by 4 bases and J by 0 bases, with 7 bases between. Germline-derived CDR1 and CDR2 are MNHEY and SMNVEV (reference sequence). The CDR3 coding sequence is TGTGCCAGCAGTTCCTGGAGCTCTGGGGCCAACGTCCTGACTTTC. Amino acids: CASSSWSSGANVLTF.

The CDR3 coding sequence is TGTGCCAGCAGTTCCTCAGGGGCTGGGTTTGCGAACACTGAAGCTTTCTTT. Its translation is CASSSSGAGFANTEAFF. The chain carries TRBV28 and TRBJ1-1; D might be TRBD1 (6 bases). Germline CDR1 is MDHEN and CDR2 is SYDVKM. V shed 4 bases and J shed 1 base, with 19 bases lying between them. This CDR3 has 17 amino acids. The full variable domain, in which reference TRBV28 and TRBJ1-1 provide the parts outside the CDR3, is DVKVTQSSRYLVKRTGEKVFLECVQDMDHENMFWYRQDPGLGLRLIYFSYDVKMKEKGDIPEGYSVSREKKERFSLILESASTNQTSMYLCASSSSGAGFANTEAFFGQGTRLTVV.

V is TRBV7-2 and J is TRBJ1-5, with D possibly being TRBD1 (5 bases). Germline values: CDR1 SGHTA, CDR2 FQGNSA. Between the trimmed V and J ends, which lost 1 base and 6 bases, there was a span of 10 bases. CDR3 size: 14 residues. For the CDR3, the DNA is TGTGCCAGCAGCTTAGTGGGAGGGGCTCAGCCCCAGCATTTT. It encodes CASSLVGGAQPQHF.

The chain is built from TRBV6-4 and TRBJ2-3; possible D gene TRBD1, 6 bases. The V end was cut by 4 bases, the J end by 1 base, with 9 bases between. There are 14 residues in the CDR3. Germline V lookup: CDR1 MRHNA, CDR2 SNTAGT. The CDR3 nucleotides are TGTGCCAGCAGTGTGGGGGCTGGCACAGATACGCAGTATTTT. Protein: CASSVGAGTDTQYF.

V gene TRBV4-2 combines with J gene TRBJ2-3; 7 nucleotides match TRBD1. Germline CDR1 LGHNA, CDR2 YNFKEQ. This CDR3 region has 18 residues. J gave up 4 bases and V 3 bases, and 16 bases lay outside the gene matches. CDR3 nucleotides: TGTGCCAGCAGCCAGGCATCCATCCCAGGGGGTGATGCAGATACGCAGTATTTT. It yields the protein CASSQASIPGGDADTQYF.

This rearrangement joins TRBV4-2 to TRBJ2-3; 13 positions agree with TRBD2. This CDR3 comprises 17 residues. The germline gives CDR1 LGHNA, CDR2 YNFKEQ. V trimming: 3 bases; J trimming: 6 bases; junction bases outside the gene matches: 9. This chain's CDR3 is CASSQPGLAGSQDTQYF. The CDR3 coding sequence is TGTGCCAGCAGCCAGCCGGGACTAGCGGGGAGTCAGGATACGCAGTATTTT.

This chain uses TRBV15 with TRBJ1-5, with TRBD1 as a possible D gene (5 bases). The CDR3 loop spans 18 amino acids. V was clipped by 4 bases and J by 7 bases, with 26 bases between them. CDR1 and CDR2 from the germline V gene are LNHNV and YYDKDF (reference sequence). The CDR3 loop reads CATSTIPPRTTYIQPQHF. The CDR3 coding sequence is TGTGCCACCAGCACCATCCCTCCCCGGACAACCTATATACAGCCCCAGCATTTT.

In DNA, the CDR3 is TGTGCCAGCAGCCTTTCCAGGGGATTAGGTTTCTTT. Encoded protein: CASSLSRGLGFF. The chain uses TRBV5-6 and TRBJ1-1; D might be TRBD1 (6 bases). V lost 4 bases and J 13 bases, leaving 17 bases between the germline ends. From germline, CDR1 is SGHDT and CDR2 YYEEEE. The CDR3 is 12 amino acids.

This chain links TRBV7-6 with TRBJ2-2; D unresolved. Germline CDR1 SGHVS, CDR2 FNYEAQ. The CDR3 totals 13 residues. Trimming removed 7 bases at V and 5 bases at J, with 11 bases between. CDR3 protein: CASTKERTGELFF. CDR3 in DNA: TGTGCCAGCACCAAGGAGAGGACCGGGGAGCTGTTTTTT.

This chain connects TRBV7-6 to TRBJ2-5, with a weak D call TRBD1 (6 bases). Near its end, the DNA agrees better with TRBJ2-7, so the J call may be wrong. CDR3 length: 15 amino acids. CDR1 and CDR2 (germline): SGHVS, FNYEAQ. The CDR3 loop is CASSLRGTLAYEQYF. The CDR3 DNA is TGTGCCAGCAGCCTTAGGGGGACCCTGGCTTACGAGCAGTACTTC.

CDR3 in amino acids: CAIRAGATNEKLFF. The CDR3 nucleotides are TGTGCCATCAGGGCAGGGGCAACTAATGAAAAACTGTTTTTT. The chain couples TRBV10-3 to TRBJ1-4; D might be TRBD1 (6 bases). CDR3 length: 14 residues. The ends were cut back, 6 bases at V and 0 bases at J, with 8 bases in the middle. Germline CDR1 reads ENHRY; CDR2 reads SYGVKD.

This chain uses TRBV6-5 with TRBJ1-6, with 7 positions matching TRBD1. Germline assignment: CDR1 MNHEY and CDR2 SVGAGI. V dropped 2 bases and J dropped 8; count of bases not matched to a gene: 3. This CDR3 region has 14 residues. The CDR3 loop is CASSYRGPDSPLHF. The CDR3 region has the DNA TGTGCCAGCAGTTACAGGGGGCCCGATTCACCCCTCCACTTT.

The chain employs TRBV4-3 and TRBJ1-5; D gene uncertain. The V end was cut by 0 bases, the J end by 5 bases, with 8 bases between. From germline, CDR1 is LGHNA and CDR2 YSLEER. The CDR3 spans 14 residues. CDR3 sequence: CASSQDRRDQPQHF. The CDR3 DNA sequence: TGCGCCAGCAGCCAAGATCGGAGGGATCAGCCCCAGCATTTT.

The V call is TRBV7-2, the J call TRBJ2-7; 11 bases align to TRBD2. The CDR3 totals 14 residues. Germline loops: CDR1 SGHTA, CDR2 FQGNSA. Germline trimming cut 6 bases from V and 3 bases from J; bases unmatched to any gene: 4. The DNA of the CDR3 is TGTGCCAGCAGGGTTGGACTAGCGGGCTACGAGCAGTACTTC. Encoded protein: CASRVGLAGYEQYF.

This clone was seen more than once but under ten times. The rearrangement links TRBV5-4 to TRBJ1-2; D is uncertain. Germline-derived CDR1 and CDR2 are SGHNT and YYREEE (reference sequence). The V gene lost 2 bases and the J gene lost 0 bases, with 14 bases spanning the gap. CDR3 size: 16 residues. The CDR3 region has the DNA TGTGCCAGCAGCTTCCCAGGACTACGAGCTAACTATGGCTACACCTTC. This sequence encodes CASSFPGLRANYGYTF. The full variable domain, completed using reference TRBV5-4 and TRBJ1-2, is ETGVTQSPTHLIKTRGQQVTLRCSSQSGHNTVSWYQQALGQGPQFIFQYYREEENGRGNFPPRFSGLQFPNYSSELNVNALELDDSALYLCASSFPGLRANYGYTFGSGTRLTVV.

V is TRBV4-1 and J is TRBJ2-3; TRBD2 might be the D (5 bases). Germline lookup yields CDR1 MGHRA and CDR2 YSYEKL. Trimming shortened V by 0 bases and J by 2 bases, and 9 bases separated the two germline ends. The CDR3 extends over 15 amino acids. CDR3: CASSQDVLATDTQYF. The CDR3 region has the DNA TGCGCCAGCAGCCAAGATGTGCTAGCCACAGATACGCAGTATTTT.

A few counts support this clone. The CDR3 DNA sequence: TGTGCCAGCTCACCACGGCGGGAGGGCACAGATACGCAGTATTTT. This encodes CASSPRREGTDTQYF. This chain connects TRBV18 to TRBJ2-3; 8 bases match TRBD2. Germline loops: CDR1 KGHSH, CDR2 LQKENI. With V trimmed by 1 base and J by 1 base, 1 base remained unmatched. CDR3 length equals 15 residues.

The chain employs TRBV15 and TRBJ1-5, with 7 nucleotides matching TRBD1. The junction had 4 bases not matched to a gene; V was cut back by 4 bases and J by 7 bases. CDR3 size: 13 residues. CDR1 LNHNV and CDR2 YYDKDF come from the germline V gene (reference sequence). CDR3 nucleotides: TGTGCCACCAGCATTGACAGGGACCAGCCCCAGCATTTT. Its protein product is CATSIDRDQPQHF.

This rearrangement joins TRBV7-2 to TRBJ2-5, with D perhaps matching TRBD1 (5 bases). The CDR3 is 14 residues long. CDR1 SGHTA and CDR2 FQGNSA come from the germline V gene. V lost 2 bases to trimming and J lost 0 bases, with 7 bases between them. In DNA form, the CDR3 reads TGTGCCAGCAGCTTATCAGGGAACCAAGAGACCCAGTACTTC. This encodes CASSLSGNQETQYF.

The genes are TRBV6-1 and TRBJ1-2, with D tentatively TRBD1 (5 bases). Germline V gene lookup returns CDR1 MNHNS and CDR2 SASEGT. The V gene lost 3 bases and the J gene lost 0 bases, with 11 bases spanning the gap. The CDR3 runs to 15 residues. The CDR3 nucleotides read TGTGCCAGCAGTGACGGACATTCCGCTAACTATGGCTACACCTTC. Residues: CASSDGHSANYGYTF.